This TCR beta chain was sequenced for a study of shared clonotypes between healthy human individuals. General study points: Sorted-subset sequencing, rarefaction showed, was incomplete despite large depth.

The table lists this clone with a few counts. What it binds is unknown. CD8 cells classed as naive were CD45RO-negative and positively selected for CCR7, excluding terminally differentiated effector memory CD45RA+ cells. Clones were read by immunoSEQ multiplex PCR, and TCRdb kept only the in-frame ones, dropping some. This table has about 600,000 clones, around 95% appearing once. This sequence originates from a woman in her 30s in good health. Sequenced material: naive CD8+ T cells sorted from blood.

CDR3 protein: CASSSTGNTEAFF. CDR3 nucleotides: TGTGCCAGCAGCTCAACAGGGAACACTGAAGCTTTCTTT. V is TRBV7-9 and J is TRBJ1-1; D is perhaps TRBD1 (5 bases). The CDR3 length is 13 residues. Per the germline V gene, CDR1 is SEHNR and CDR2 is FQNEAQ (reference sequence). Trimming took 4 bases from V and 1 from J, leaving 7 bases between them.